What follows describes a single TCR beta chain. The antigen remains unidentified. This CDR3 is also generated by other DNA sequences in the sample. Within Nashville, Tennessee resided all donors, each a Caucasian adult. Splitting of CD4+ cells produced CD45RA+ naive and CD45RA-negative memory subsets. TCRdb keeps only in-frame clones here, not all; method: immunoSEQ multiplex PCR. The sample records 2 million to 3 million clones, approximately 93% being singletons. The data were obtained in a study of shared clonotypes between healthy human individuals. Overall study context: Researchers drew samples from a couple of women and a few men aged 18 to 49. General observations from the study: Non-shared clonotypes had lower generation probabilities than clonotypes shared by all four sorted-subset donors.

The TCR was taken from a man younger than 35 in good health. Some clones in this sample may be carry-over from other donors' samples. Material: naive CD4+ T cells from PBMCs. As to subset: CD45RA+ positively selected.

The CDR3 region has the DNA TGCGCCAGCAGCTCGGGACAGGGTCGCACAGATACGCAGTATTTT. Its translation is CASSSGQGRTDTQYF. V is TRBV5-1 and J is TRBJ2-3, with 9 bases lining up with TRBD1. This CDR3 is 15 amino acids long. Germline V gene sequence: CDR1 SGHRS, CDR2 YFSETQ. V trimming: 3 bases; J trimming: 1 base; junction bases outside the gene matches: 3. Combining the CDR3 with reference TRBV5-1 and TRBJ2-3 gives the whole variable domain KAGVTQTPRYLIKTRGQQVTLSCSPISGHRSVSWYQQTPGQGLQFLFEYFSETQRNKGNFPGRFSGRQFSNSRSEMNVSTLELGDSALYLCASSSGQGRTDTQYFGPGTRLTVL.